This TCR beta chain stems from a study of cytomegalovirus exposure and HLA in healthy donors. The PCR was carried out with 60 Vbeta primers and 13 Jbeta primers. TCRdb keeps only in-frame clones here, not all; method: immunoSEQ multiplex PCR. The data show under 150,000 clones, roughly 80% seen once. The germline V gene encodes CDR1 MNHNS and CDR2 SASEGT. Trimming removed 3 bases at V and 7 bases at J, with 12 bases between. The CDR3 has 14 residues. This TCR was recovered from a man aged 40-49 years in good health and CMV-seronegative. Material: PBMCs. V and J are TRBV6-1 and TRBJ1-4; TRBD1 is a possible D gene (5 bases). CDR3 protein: CASSDPRVGEKLFF. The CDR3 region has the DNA TGTGCCAGCAGTGATCCCAGGGTCGGTGAAAAACTGTTTTTT.